Listed below are T cell receptor beta chains from one sample, sequenced in a study of blood T cell repertoires in COVID-19. Sequencing was performed with immunoSEQ multiplex PCR; in TCRdb, only in-frame clones are kept and a portion is missing. The sample has roughly 100,000 clones, about four fifths seen once. The sequencing input was peripheral blood. Receptors were obtained from a man aged 55-75 years with acute or convalescent COVID-19. Each CDR3 is given with its conserved first and last residue. The D gene is left open where the match is weak. Rows give clone size only sometimes, using once, few, many, or a class for an expanded clone.

j_call d_call clone_size v_call cdr3_aa cdr3_nt
TRBJ1-1 NA NA TRBV6-5 CASSYRQRNTEAFF TGTGCCAGCAGTTACCGACAGCGAAACACTGAAGCTTTCTTT
TRBJ2-1 NA NA TRBV6-2/TRBV6-3 CASSYFRGVRNEQFF TGTGCCAGCAGTTACTTCCGCGGAGTACGTAATGAGCAGTTCTTC
TRBJ1-3 NA NA TRBV5-1 CASSQGQGNTIYF TGCGCCAGCAGCCAAGGACAGGGAAACACCATATATTTT
TRBJ1-1 NA NA TRBV2 CASWELGNTEAFF TGTGCCAGCTGGGAGTTGGGGAACACTGAAGCTTTCTTT
TRBJ2-1 TRBD1 NA TRBV9 CASSVSRGTGGGEQFF TGTGCCAGCAGCGTGTCTAGAGGGACAGGGGGCGGTGAGCAGTTCTTC
TRBJ1-1 NA NA TRBV4-3 CASSQDPTDREAFF TGCGCCAGCAGCCAAGACCCGACTGACAGAGAAGCTTTCTTT
TRBJ1-5 NA NA TRBV6-6 CAISVAGSNQPQHF TGTGCCATCTCCGTTGCAGGCAGCAATCAGCCCCAGCATTTT
TRBJ2-7 NA NA TRBV28 CASSTLGGIDSYEQYF TGTGCCAGCAGTACCCTGGGCGGGATCGATTCCTACGAGCAGTACTTC
TRBJ2-7 TRBD1 few TRBV5-1 CASSFLTGGSEQYF TGCGCCAGCAGCTTCCTGACAGGGGGGTCCGAGCAGTACTTC
TRBJ1-2 NA NA TRBV6-5 CATRGADSRNYGYTF TGTGCCACCCGTGGTGCAGATTCAAGAAATTATGGCTACACCTTC
TRBJ2-1 NA NA TRBV1 CTSSQELGTSGRADEQFF TGCACCAGCAGCCAAGAGTTAGGGACTAGCGGGAGGGCCGATGAGCAGTTCTTC
TRBJ2-7 NA once TRBV28 CASSTLGGINSYEQYF TGTGCCAGCAGTACCCTGGGCGGGATCAATTCCTACGAGCAGTACTTC
TRBJ1-5 NA NA TRBV28 CASSPRQSAISQPQHF TGTGCCAGCAGTCCCCGACAGTCGGCAATCAGTCAGCCCCAGCATTTT
TRBJ1-6 TRBD1 few TRBV27 CASSSGQGISSPLHF TGTGCCAGCAGTTCGGGACAGGGGATTTCTTCACCCCTCCACTTT
TRBJ2-1 TRBD1 NA TRBV11-2 CASSSYRGLNNEQFF TGTGCCAGCAGCTCTTACAGGGGCTTAAACAATGAGCAGTTCTTC
TRBJ1-1 TRBD1 NA TRBV10-1 CASSELDKGQIEAFF TGCGCCAGCAGTGAGCTTGATAAGGGACAGATTGAAGCTTTCTTT
TRBJ2-1 TRBD1 NA TRBV29-1 CSVDLTGGFYNEQFF TGCAGCGTTGACCTGACAGGGGGCTTCTACAATGAGCAGTTCTTC
TRBJ1-5 NA NA TRBV7-8 CASSPRASQIYSNQPQHF TGTGCCAGCAGCCCCAGGGCCTCTCAAATTTATAGCAATCAGCCCCAGCATTTT
TRBJ1-2 NA NA TRBV11-2 CASSLGAGGLYGYTF TGTGCCAGCAGCTTAGGAGCAGGAGGACTCTATGGCTACACCTTC
TRBJ1-5 TRBD1 few TRBV5-6 CASSATGINQPQHF TGTGCCAGCAGCGCGACAGGGATCAATCAGCCCCAGCATTTT
TRBJ2-2 TRBD2 NA TRBV6-4 CASSPTSGSAGELFF TGTGCCAGCAGTCCGACTAGCGGGAGTGCCGGGGAGCTGTTTTTT
TRBJ2-7 NA few TRBV19 CASSSPGQGHEQYF TGTGCCAGTAGTTCCCCGGGACAAGGCCACGAGCAGTACTTC
TRBJ2-5 TRBD1 NA TRBV5-4 CASSPRDRGEETQYF TGTGCCAGCAGCCCCCGGGACAGGGGGGAAGAGACCCAGTACTTC